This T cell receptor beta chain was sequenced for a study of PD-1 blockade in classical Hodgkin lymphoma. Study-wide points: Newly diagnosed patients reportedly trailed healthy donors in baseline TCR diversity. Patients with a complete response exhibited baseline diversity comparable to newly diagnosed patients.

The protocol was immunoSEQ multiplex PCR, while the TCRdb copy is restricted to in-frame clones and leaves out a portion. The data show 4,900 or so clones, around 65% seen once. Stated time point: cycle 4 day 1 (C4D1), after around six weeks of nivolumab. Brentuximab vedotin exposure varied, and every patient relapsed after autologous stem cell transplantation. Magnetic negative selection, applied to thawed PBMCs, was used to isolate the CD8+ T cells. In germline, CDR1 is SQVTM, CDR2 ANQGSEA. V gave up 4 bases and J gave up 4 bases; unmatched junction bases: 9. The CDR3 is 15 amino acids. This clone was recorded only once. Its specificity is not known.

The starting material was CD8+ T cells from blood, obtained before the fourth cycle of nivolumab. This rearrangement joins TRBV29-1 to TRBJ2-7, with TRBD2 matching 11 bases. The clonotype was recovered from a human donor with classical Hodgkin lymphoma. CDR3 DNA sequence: TGCAGCGTTGCCCCCAGACTAGCGGGGAGTTACGAGCAGTACTTC. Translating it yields CSVAPRLAGSYEQYF.